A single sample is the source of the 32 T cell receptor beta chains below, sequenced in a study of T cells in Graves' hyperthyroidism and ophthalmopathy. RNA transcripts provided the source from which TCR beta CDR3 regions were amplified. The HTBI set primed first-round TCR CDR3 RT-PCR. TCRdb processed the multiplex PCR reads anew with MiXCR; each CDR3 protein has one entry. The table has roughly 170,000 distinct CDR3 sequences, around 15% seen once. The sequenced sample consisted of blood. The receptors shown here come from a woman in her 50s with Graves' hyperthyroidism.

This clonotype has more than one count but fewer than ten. In DNA form, the CDR3 reads TGTGCCAGCAGTTTGGCTCCGGGACAGAAGTATGGCTACACCTTC. This codes for CASSLAPGQKYGYTF. This chain joins TRBV7-9 and TRBJ1-2; 7 positions match TRBD1. With 6 bases clipped from V and 5 bases from J, the junction kept 12 bases outside the gene matches. Germline V CDR1 and CDR2: SEHNR, FQNEAQ (reference sequence). The CDR3 has 15 residues.

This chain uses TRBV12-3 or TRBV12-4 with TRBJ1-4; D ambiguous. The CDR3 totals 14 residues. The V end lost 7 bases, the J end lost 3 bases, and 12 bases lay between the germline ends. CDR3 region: CASTTEEANEKLFF. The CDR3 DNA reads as TGTGCCAGCACCACAGAGGAAGCTAATGAAAAACTGTTTTTT.

The CDR3 loop is CASSIAGQDTGNTIYF. The CDR3 nucleotides are TGTGCCAGTAGTATAGCTGGGCAGGACACTGGAAACACCATATATTTT. The chain couples TRBV19 to TRBJ1-3, with a possible D match to TRBD1 (5 bases). Germline V gives CDR1 LNHDA, CDR2 SQIVND (reference sequence). Trimming took 1 base from V and 2 from J, leaving 12 bases between them. The CDR3 sequence is 16 residues long.

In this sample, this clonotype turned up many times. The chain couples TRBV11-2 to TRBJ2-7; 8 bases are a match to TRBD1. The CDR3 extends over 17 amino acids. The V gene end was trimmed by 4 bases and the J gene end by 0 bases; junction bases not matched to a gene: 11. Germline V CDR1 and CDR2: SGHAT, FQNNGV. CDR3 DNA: TGTGCCAGCAGCTCCGCCCTCCAGGGGGCTAACTCCTACGAGCAGTACTTC. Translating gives CASSSALQGANSYEQYF.

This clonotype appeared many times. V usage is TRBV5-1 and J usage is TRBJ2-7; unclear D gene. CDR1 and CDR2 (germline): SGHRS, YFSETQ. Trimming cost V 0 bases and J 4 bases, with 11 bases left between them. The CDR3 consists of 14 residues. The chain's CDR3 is CASSLGSANYEQYF. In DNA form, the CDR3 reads TGCGCCAGCAGCTTGGGTTCGGCCAATTACGAGCAGTACTTC.

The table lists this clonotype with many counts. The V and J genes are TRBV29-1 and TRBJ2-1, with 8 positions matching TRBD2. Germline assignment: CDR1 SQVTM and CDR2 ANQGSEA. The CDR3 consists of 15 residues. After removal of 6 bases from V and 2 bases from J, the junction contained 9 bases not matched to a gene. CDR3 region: CSVPSKRGTYNEQFF. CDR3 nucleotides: TGCAGCGTGCCCTCTAAGCGGGGGACCTACAATGAGCAGTTCTTC.

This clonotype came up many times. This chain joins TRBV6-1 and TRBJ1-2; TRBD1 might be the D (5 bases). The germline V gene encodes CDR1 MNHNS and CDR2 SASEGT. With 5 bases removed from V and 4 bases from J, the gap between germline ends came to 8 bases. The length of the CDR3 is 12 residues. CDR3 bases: TGTGCCAGCAGTTATGGGGGCTATGGCTACACCTTC. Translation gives CASSYGGYGYTF.

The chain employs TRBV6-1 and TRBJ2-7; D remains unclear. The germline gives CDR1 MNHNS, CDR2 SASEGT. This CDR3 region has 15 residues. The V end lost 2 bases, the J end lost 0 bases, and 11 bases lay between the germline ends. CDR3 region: CASSETPNPSYEQYF. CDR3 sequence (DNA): TGTGCCAGCAGTGAAACCCCTAACCCCTCCTACGAGCAGTACTTC.

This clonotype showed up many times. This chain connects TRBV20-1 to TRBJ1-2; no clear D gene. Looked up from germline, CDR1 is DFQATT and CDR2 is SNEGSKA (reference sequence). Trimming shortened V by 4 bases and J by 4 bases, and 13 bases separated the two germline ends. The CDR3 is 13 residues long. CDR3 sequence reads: CSAKRTAGYGYTF. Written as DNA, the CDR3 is TGCAGTGCTAAAAGGACTGCGGGCTATGGCTACACCTTC.

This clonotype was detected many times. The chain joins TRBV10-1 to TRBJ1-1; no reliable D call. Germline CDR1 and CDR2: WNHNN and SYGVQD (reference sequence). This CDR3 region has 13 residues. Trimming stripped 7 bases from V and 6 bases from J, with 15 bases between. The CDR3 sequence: CASTDPPRSEAFF. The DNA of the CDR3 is TGCGCCAGCACCGATCCGCCGAGGTCTGAAGCTTTCTTT.

CDR3 bases: TGTGCCAGCTCACCACCCCCCCAGGGGACCGAGCAGTACTTC. It specifies CASSPPPQGTEQYF. The chain couples TRBV18 to TRBJ2-7; the D gene is possibly TRBD1 (6 bases). The length of the CDR3 is 14 residues. V was clipped by 0 bases and J by 6 bases, with 12 bases between them. Germline V CDR1 and CDR2: KGHSH, LQKENI.

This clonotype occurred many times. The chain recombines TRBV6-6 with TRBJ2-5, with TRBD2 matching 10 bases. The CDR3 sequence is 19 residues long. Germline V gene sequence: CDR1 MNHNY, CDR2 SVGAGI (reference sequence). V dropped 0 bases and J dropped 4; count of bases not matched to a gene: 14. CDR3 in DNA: TGTGCCAGCAGTTACTCGCCTGGACAGCAGCGGGGGGGCCGAGAGACCCAGTACTTC. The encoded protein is CASSYSPGQQRGGRETQYF.

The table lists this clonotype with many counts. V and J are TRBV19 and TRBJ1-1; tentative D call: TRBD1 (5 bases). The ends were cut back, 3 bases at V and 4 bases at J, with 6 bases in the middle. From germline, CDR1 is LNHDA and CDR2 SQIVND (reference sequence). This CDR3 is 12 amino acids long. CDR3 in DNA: TGTGCCAGTAGTATGGGGGGCACTGAAGCTTTCTTT. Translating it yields CASSMGGTEAFF.

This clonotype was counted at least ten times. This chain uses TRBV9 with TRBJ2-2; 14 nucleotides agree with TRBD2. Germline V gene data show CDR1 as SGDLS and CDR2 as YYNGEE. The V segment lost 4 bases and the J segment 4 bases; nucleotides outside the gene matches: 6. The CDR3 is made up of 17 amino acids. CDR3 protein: CASSRTSGGLGTGELFF. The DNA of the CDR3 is TGTGCCAGCAGCCGGACTAGCGGGGGGCTGGGCACCGGGGAGCTGTTTTTT.

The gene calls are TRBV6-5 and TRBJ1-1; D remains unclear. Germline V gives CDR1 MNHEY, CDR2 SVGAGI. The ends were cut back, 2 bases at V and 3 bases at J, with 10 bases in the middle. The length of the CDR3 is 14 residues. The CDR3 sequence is CASSYGRAHTEAFF. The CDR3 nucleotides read TGTGCCAGCAGTTACGGGAGGGCGCACACTGAAGCTTTCTTT.

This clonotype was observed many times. CDR3 nucleotide sequence: TGTGCCAGCAGCTTCTATGATAACACCGGGGAGCTGTTTTTT. It translates to CASSFYDNTGELFF. The genes are TRBV11-3 and TRBJ2-2; D call uncertain. The germline V gene encodes CDR1 SGHNT and CDR2 YENEEA. Deletions cut 3 bases from V and 2 bases from J, with 7 bases between. This CDR3 has 14 amino acids.

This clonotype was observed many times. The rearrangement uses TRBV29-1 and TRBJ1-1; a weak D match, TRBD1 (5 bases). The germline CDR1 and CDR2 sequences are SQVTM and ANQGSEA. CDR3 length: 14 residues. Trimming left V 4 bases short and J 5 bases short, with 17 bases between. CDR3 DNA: TGCAGCGTTGTAAGCAGGGAAAGAGGGACTGAAGCTTTCTTT. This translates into CSVVSRERGTEAFF. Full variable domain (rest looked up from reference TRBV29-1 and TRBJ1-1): SAVISQKPSRDICQRGTSLTIQCQVDSQVTMMFWYRQQPGQSLTLIATANQGSEATYESGFVIDKFPISRPNLTFSTLTVSNMSPEDSSIYLCSVVSRERGTEAFFGQGTRLTVV.

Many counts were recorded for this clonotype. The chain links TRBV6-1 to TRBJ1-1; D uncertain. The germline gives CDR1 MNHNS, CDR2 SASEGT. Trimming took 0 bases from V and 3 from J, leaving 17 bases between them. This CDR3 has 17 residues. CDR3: CASSEAVVRTWDTEAFF. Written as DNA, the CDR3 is TGTGCCAGCAGTGAAGCGGTGGTGCGTACGTGGGACACTGAAGCTTTCTTT.

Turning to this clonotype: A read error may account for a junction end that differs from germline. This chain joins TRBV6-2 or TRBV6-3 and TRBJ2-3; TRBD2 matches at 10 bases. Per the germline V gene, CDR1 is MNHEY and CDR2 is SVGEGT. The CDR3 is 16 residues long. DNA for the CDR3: TGTGCCACCAGTGGGACTAGCGCTATCGAGGGAGATACGCAGTATTTT. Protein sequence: CATSGTSAIEGDTQYF.

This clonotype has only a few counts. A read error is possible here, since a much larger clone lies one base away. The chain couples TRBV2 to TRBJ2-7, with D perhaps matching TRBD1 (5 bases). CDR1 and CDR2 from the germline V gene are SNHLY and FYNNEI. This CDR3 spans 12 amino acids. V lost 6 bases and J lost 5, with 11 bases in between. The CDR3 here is CASRDTFHEQYF. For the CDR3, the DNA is TGTGCCAGCAGGGACACCTTCCACGAGCAGTACTTC.

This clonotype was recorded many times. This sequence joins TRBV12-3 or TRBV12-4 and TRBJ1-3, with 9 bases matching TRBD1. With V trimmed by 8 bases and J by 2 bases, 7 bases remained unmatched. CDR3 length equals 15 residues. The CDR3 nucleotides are TGTGCCAGCCTCCGGACAGGGGAAACTGGAAACACCATATATTTT. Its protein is CASLRTGETGNTIYF.

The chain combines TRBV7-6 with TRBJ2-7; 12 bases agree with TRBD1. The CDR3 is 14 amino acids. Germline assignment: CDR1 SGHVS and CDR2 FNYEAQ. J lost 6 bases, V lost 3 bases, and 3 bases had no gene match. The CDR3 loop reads CASSFGTGGLEQYF. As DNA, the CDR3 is TGTGCCAGCAGCTTCGGGACAGGGGGCCTCGAGCAGTACTTC.

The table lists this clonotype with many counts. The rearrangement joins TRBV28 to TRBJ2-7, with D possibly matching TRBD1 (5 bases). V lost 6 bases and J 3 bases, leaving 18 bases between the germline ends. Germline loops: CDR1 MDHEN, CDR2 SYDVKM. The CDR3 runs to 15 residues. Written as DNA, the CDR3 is TGTGCCAGCAGGCGGCAGGGAACCCCCTTCTACGAGCAGTACTTC. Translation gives CASRRQGTPFYEQYF.

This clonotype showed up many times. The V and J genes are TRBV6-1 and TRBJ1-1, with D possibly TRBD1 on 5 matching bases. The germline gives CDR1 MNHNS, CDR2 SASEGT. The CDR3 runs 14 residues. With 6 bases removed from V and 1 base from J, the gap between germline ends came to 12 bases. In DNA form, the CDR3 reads TGTGCCAGCAGGAGACTCGGGACGAACACTGAAGCTTTCTTT. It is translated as CASRRLGTNTEAFF.

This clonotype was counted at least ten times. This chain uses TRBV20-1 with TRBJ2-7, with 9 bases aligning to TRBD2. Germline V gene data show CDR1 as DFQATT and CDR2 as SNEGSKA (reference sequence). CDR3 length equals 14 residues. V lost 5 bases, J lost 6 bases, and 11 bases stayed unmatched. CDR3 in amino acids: CSAPRGGASGEQYF. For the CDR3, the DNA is TGCAGTGCTCCTCGCGGGGGGGCCTCGGGCGAGCAGTACTTC.

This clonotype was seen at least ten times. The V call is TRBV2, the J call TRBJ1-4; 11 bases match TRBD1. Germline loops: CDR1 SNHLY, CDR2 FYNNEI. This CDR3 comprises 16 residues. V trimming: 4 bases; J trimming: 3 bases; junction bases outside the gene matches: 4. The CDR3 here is CASSGGQGAANEKLFF. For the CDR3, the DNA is TGTGCCAGCAGTGGCGGACAGGGGGCGGCTAATGAAAAACTGTTTTTT.

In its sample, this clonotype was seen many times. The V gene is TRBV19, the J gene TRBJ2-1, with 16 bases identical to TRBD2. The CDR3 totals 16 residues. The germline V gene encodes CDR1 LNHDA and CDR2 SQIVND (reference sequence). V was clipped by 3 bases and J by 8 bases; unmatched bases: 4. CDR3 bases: TGTGCCAGTAGTATCGGGACTAGCGGGGGGGCTTATGAGCAGTTCTTC. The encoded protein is CASSIGTSGGAYEQFF.

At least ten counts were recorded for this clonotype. CDR3 loop: CSASFRSADTQYF. CDR3 nucleotides: TGCAGTGCTAGTTTTAGGAGCGCAGATACGCAGTATTTT. The V and J genes are TRBV20-1 and TRBJ2-3; no clear D. Per the germline V gene, CDR1 is DFQATT and CDR2 is SNEGSKA (reference sequence). The V end was cut by 3 bases, the J end by 4 bases, with 11 bases between. The CDR3 is made up of 13 amino acids.

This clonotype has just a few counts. The CDR3 reads CATSSGGAGAKNIQYF. In nucleotides, the CDR3 is TGTGCCACCAGCAGCGGGGGGGCCGGTGCCAAAAACATTCAGTACTTC. This chain links TRBV15 with TRBJ2-4; 8 nucleotides line up with TRBD2. V shed 3 bases, J shed 1 base, and the junction held 5 bases outside the gene matches. This CDR3 is built from 16 residues. Per germline, CDR1 LNHNV and CDR2 YYDKDF (reference sequence).

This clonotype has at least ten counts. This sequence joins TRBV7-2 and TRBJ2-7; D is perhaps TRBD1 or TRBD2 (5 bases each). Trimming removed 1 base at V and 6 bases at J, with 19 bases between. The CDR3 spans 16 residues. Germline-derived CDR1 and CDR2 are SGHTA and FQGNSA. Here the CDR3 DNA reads TGTGCCAGCAGCTTAGGTGTGTTAGGGGAAGGAGGCGAGCAGTACTTC. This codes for CASSLGVLGEGGEQYF.

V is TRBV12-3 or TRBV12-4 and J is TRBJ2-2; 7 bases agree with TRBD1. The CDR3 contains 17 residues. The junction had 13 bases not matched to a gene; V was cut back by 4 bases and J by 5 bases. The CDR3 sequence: CASSSQGGRGRTGELFF. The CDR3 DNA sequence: TGTGCCAGCAGTTCCCAGGGTGGCAGGGGGAGAACCGGGGAGCTGTTTTTT.

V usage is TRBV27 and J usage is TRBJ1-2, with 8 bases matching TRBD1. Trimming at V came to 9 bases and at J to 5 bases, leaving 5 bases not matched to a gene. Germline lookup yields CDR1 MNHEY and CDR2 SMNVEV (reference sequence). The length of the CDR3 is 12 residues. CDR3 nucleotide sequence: TGTGCCAGTTCCAGACAGGGGTATGGCTACACCTTC. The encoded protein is CASSRQGYGYTF.